This TCR beta chain stems from a study of response to subunit inactivated influenza vaccine. The CDR3 spans 15 residues. The V end lost 3 bases, the J end lost 2 bases, and 12 bases lay between the germline ends. This clonotype was recorded many times. TCRdb ran MiXCR on the RT-PCR reads and lists one entry per CDR3 protein. This table holds around 480,000 distinct CDR3 sequences, approximately 11% found once. This chain links TRBV12-3 or TRBV12-4 with TRBJ2-3; a possible D gene is TRBD2 (5 bases). The material sequenced was PBMCs from blood, taken 40 to 50 days after vaccination. The TCR was taken from a man aged 45 to 65 who received an inactivated influenza vaccine. CDR3 DNA sequence: TGTGCCAGCAGTTTCAGAAGCGGATACACAGATACGCAGTATTTT. It encodes CASSFRSGYTDTQYF.